The present T cell receptor beta chain was sequenced within a study of blood T cell repertoires in COVID-19. Study-level background: The origin of the acute and convalescent COVID-19 samples was the United States, Italy and Spain. From T cells, B-cell-depleted T cells, or PBMCs came the material, which was cDNA or gDNA.

This CDR3 is 13 amino acids long. Trimming cost V 7 bases and J 3 bases, with 10 bases left between them. Germline assignment: CDR1 LNHDA and CDR2 SQIVND (reference sequence). Original handling: Amplification with reference gene primers provided the estimates of nucleated cell counts. Assay used: immunoSEQ multiplex PCR; TCRdb lists only in-frame clones, some missing. V, J and clone size are taken as reported in that table, and D and trimming were inferred from the DNA itself. The sample has around 170,000 clones; approximately 87% are singletons. This receptor was taken from a woman aged 70-85 years with acute or convalescent COVID-19. The V call is TRBV19, the J call TRBJ1-3; D uncertain. The specimen was peripheral blood. The CDR3 protein is CASNEGSGNTIYF. DNA for the CDR3: TGTGCCAGTAACGAGGGTAGTGGAAACACCATATATTTT. Combining the CDR3 with reference TRBV19 and TRBJ1-3 gives the whole variable domain DGGITQSPKYLFRKEGQNVTLSCEQNLNHDAMYWYRQDPGQGLRLIYYSQIVNDFQKGDIAEGYSVSREKKESFPLTVTSAQKNPTAFYLCASNEGSGNTIYFGEGSWLTVV.